Below, 27 T cell receptor beta chains from the same sample are listed, as sequenced in a study of CD8+CD57+ T cells in acquired aplastic anemia. Investigators profiled TCR beta VDJ and CDR3 from genomic DNA template. TCRdb recomputed calls from the reads with MiXCR, one row per CDR3 protein. The repertoire has fewer than 70,000 distinct CDR3 sequences, around 50% of them found once; the top ten carry about 8.5%. Sequenced material: sorted CD4+, CD8+, or CD8+CD57+ T cells (not recorded which) from PBMCs. The receptors come from a human donor in good health, serving as a control.

The chain carries TRBV7-8 and TRBJ2-1; the D is unclear. The CDR3 is 14 residues long. The V gene's germline CDR1 is SGHVS and CDR2 FQNEAQ. Trimming took 1 base from V and 5 from J, leaving 9 bases between them. The DNA of the CDR3 is TGTGCCAGCAGCTTAGGTCCTACGCACAATGAGCAGTTCTTC. Translated: CASSLGPTHNEQFF.

The chain links TRBV19 to TRBJ1-1, with D perhaps matching TRBD1 (5 bases). The CDR3 contains 15 residues. Trimming pared 0 bases from V and 1 base from J, leaving 9 bases between. CDR1 is LNHDA and CDR2 is SQIVND in the germline V gene (reference sequence). CDR3 loop: CASSIDGGPNTEAFF. Written as DNA, the CDR3 is TGTGCCAGTAGTATAGACGGGGGACCGAACACTGAAGCTTTCTTT.

This clonotype counts as medium-sized. This chain connects TRBV7-9 to TRBJ2-7; possible D gene TRBD1, 5 bases. Trimming removed 5 bases from V and 2 bases from J, with 10 bases in between. Germline CDR1 and CDR2: SEHNR and FQNEAQ (reference sequence). CDR3 length: 13 amino acids. The CDR3 loop reads CASSPSGTYEQYF. The DNA of the CDR3 is TGTGCCAGCAGCCCCTCAGGGACCTACGAGCAGTACTTC.

The gene calls are TRBV2 and TRBJ2-5; the match to TRBD2 covers 7 bases. This CDR3 is built from 13 residues. CDR1 and CDR2 (germline): SNHLY, FYNNEI. V shed 4 bases, J shed 9 bases, and the junction held 8 bases outside the gene matches. Here the CDR3 reads CASSVPGGRAQYF. For the CDR3, the DNA is TGTGCCAGCAGTGTTCCGGGAGGCAGGGCCCAGTACTTC. Full variable domain (outside the CDR3, taken from reference TRBV2 and TRBJ2-5): EPEVTQTPSHQVTQMGQEVILRCVPISNHLYFYWYRQILGQKVEFLVSFYNNEISEKSEIFDDQFSVERPDGSNFTLKIRSTKLEDSAMYFCASSVPGGRAQYFGPGTRLLVL.

V gene TRBV29-1 combines with J gene TRBJ2-7; TRBD1 might be the D (6 bases). The CDR3 covers 13 residues. Germline values: CDR1 SQVTM, CDR2 ANQGSEA. V was trimmed by 3 bases and J by 6 bases, leaving 15 bases between them. CDR3 DNA sequence: TGCAGCGTTGAGGGCGGACAGTCCCTCGAGCAGTACTTC. Protein product: CSVEGGQSLEQYF.

The chain links TRBV30 to TRBJ1-1; possible D gene TRBD1, 6 bases. Germline CDR1 is GTSNPN and CDR2 is SVGIG (reference sequence). This CDR3 is 14 amino acids long. Trimming took 3 bases from V and 3 from J, leaving 14 bases between them. The CDR3 is CAWRSPGAYTEAFF. CDR3 nucleotide sequence: TGTGCCTGGAGGTCCCCAGGGGCTTACACTGAAGCTTTCTTT.

There are many counts of this clonotype. The chain is built from TRBV6-1 and TRBJ2-1; possible D gene TRBD2, 7 bases. V shed 4 bases and J shed 3 bases, with 13 bases lying between them. Germline values: CDR1 MNHNS, CDR2 SASEGT. The CDR3 is made up of 15 amino acids. The CDR3 spells CASSASGGHYNEQFF. CDR3 sequence (DNA): TGTGCCAGCAGTGCATCGGGGGGCCACTACAATGAGCAGTTCTTC.

The chain is built from TRBV30 and TRBJ2-3; 7 nucleotides line up with TRBD2. The CDR3 length is 15 residues. Germline lookup yields CDR1 GTSNPN and CDR2 SVGIG (reference sequence). V lost 5 bases, J lost 6 bases, and 14 bases stayed unmatched. Written as DNA, the CDR3 is TGTGCCTGGGCGGGAGACTATGGGAGCTTGGATACGCAGTATTTT. The encoded protein is CAWAGDYGSLDTQYF.

J is TRBJ2-1 and V is TRBV2; 8 bases line up with TRBD1. The germline gives CDR1 SNHLY, CDR2 FYNNEI. The length of the CDR3 is 15 residues. V lost 5 bases to trimming and J lost 5 bases; unmatched junction nucleotides: 8. The CDR3 DNA is TGTGCCAGCAGTCGATTGACAGGGGTCAACAATGAGCAGTTCTTC. It is translated as CASSRLTGVNNEQFF.

CDR3 sequence (DNA): TGTGCCATCAGTGACGGAAGGGAAACTGAAGCTTTCTTT. Encoded protein: CAISDGRETEAFF. The chain joins TRBV10-3 to TRBJ1-1; D is unresolved. CDR1 and CDR2 from the germline V gene are ENHRY and SYGVKD. V was shortened by 3 bases and J by 5 bases, with 10 bases between the two germline ends. CDR3 length: 13 amino acids.

The chain has TRBV25-1 and TRBJ2-1; D is unresolved. Germline CDR1 and CDR2: MGHDK and SYGVNS. The CDR3 runs to 11 residues. V lost 8 bases and J 3 bases, leaving 5 bases between the germline ends. CDR3 amino acids: CASGLYNEQFF. CDR3 nucleotides: TGTGCCAGCGGGCTCTACAATGAGCAGTTCTTC.

Comments on this clonotype: One end of the junction does not line up with germline, which may come from a read error. CDR3 residues: CASSSNRGGYGQYF. The CDR3 DNA reads TGTGCCAGCAGTTCGAATCGCGGGGGCTACGGGCAGTACTTC. The chain links TRBV12-3 or TRBV12-4 to TRBJ2-7; perhaps TRBD2 as D (7 bases). The CDR3 contains 14 residues.

The chain combines TRBV29-1 with TRBJ1-2, with 10 bases fitting TRBD1. There are 12 residues in the CDR3. V lost 3 bases and J lost 11; bases outside the gene matches: 6. Germline V gene lookup returns CDR1 SQVTM and CDR2 ANQGSEA. The CDR3: CSVDWTGGRYTF. The CDR3 DNA follows: TGCAGCGTTGATTGGACAGGGGGGAGGTACACCTTC.

In its sample, this clonotype was seen once. CDR3 sequence (DNA): TGCGCCAGCAGCCGGGAGAACACAGATACGCAGTATTTT. Its translation: CASSRENTDTQYF. The V gene is TRBV5-1, the J gene TRBJ2-3, with D perhaps matching TRBD2 (6 bases). V gave up 4 bases and J gave up 2 bases, with 8 bases separating them. Germline CDR1 reads SGHRS; CDR2 reads YFSETQ. CDR3 length: 13 amino acids.

The V and J genes are TRBV20-1 and TRBJ2-2; D is possibly TRBD1 or TRBD2 (5 bases each). Trimming took off 1 base at V and 1 base at J, with 7 bases between the two ends. This CDR3 spans 14 amino acids. CDR1 and CDR2 from the germline V gene are DFQATT and SNEGSKA (reference sequence). The CDR3 loop reads CSARGDGNTGELFF. CDR3 in DNA: TGCAGTGCTAGAGGGGACGGGAACACCGGGGAGCTGTTTTTT.

This clonotype turned up a few times. This sequence joins TRBV6-1 and TRBJ1-2; no definite D call. This CDR3 is built from 13 residues. In germline, CDR1 is MNHNS, CDR2 SASEGT. The ends were cut back, 6 bases at V and 4 bases at J, with 12 bases in the middle. Here the CDR3 reads CASRNNPSYGYTF. As DNA, the CDR3 is TGTGCCAGCAGGAATAATCCTTCCTATGGCTACACCTTC.

With regard to this clonotype: The germline gene is not matched at one end of the junction; a read error may be the cause. In nucleotides, the CDR3 is TGTACCAGCAGCTTAGCCCCCGGGGAGCTGTTTTTT. This translates into CTSSLAPGELFF. The chain employs TRBV7-9 and TRBJ2-2; D is unresolved. This CDR3 has 12 amino acids. Germline V gene sequence: CDR1 SEHNR, CDR2 FQNEAQ (reference sequence).

This clonotype has at least ten counts. V is TRBV19 and J is TRBJ1-6; D is unclear. V was trimmed by 6 bases and J by 0 bases, leaving 12 bases between them. Per germline, CDR1 LNHDA and CDR2 SQIVND (reference sequence). There are 16 residues in the CDR3. The CDR3 protein is CASSPAVSSYNSPLHF. The CDR3, as DNA: TGTGCCAGTAGCCCAGCGGTTAGCTCCTATAATTCACCCCTCCACTTT. The full variable domain, with the rest looked up from reference TRBV19 and TRBJ1-6, is DGGITQSPKYLFRKEGQNVTLSCEQNLNHDAMYWYRQDPGQGLRLIYYSQIVNDFQKGDIAEGYSVSREKKESFPLTVTSAQKNPTAFYLCASSPAVSSYNSPLHFGNGTRLTVT.

This clonotype was counted ten times or more. This chain connects TRBV11-2 to TRBJ2-3; TRBD1 matches at 7 bases. Germline values: CDR1 SGHAT, CDR2 FQNNGV. V gave up 3 bases and J gave up 1 base; unmatched junction bases: 4. CDR3 length equals 15 residues. The CDR3 here is CASSFLGGGTDTQYF. For the CDR3, the DNA is TGTGCCAGCAGCTTTTTAGGGGGCGGCACAGATACGCAGTATTTT.

The gene calls are TRBV11-2 and TRBJ2-1, with 16 bases fitting TRBD2. J gave up 12 bases and V 5 bases, and 7 bases lay outside the gene matches. This CDR3 region has 15 residues. Germline lookup yields CDR1 SGHAT and CDR2 FQNNGV. Written as DNA, the CDR3 is TGTGCCAGCAGCCCTGGGACTAGCGGGGGGGCCTTGCAGTTCTTC. This encodes CASSPGTSGGALQFF.

The chain has TRBV7-2 and TRBJ2-3; TRBD1 agrees at 8 bases. Trimming removed 1 base from V and 3 bases from J; junction bases left unmatched: 3. Germline values: CDR1 SGHTA, CDR2 FQGNSA. This CDR3 has 15 residues. The CDR3 region is CASSLGNRGTDTQYF. CDR3 in DNA: TGTGCCAGCAGCTTAGGGAACAGGGGGACAGATACGCAGTATTTT.

The sample holds many counts of this clonotype. V gene TRBV6-5 combines with J gene TRBJ2-1; TRBD2 matches at 9 bases. The CDR3 runs 15 residues. The germline V gene has CDR1 MNHEY and CDR2 SVGAGI. V was pared by 2 bases and J by 5 bases, with 4 bases of the junction left unmatched. The CDR3 coding sequence is TGTGCCAGCAGTTACAGGGTAGCGGGGGACAATGAGCAGTTCTTC. Its translation: CASSYRVAGDNEQFF.

This clonotype was counted a few times. The J gene is TRBJ1-6, the V gene TRBV25-1; the D is unclear. The CDR3 totals 14 residues. Germline V gene data show CDR1 as MGHDK and CDR2 as SYGVNS. Between the trimmed V and J ends, which lost 3 bases and 1 base, there was a span of 4 bases. The CDR3 protein is CASSDRSYNSPLHF. The DNA for the CDR3 is TGTGCCAGCAGTGACAGGTCCTATAATTCACCCCTCCACTTT.

The genes are TRBV10-3 and TRBJ2-7; the match to TRBD2 covers 13 bases. The CDR3 has 14 amino acids. Germline CDR1 and CDR2: ENHRY and SYGVKD. V was pared by 10 bases and J by 7 bases, with 10 bases of the junction left unmatched. The CDR3 protein is CASCGTSGILEQYF. In DNA form, the CDR3 reads TGTGCCAGCTGTGGGACTAGCGGGATCCTGGAGCAGTACTTC.

This clonotype was recorded at least ten times. The chain links TRBV6-1 to TRBJ2-5; the D gene is possibly TRBD1 (6 bases). V dropped 8 bases and J dropped 6 bases, with 16 bases sitting between them. Germline CDR1 reads MNHNS; CDR2 reads SASEGT. This CDR3 region has 13 residues. The CDR3 is CASVSGARKTQYF. The CDR3 nucleotides read TGTGCCAGCGTTTCAGGGGCAAGGAAGACCCAGTACTTC.

The chain uses TRBV10-3 and TRBJ1-5, with a weak D call TRBD1 (5 bases). This CDR3 spans 13 amino acids. Germline CDR1 and CDR2: ENHRY and SYGVKD. V shed 10 bases and J shed 6 bases, with 16 bases lying between them. In DNA form, the CDR3 reads TGTGCCACCAGGCGGGACGTCGGTCAGCCCCAGCATTTT. This gives the protein CATRRDVGQPQHF.

The rearrangement joins TRBV19 to TRBJ2-3; D is uncertain. The CDR3 totals 19 residues. Looked up from germline, CDR1 is LNHDA and CDR2 is SQIVND (reference sequence). V was shortened by 1 base and J by 2 bases, with 22 bases between the two germline ends. The DNA of the CDR3 is TGTGCCAGTAGTATAGTAGGCGCGATAGGAAGACATACCACAGATACGCAGTATTTT. Residues: CASSIVGAIGRHTTDTQYF.